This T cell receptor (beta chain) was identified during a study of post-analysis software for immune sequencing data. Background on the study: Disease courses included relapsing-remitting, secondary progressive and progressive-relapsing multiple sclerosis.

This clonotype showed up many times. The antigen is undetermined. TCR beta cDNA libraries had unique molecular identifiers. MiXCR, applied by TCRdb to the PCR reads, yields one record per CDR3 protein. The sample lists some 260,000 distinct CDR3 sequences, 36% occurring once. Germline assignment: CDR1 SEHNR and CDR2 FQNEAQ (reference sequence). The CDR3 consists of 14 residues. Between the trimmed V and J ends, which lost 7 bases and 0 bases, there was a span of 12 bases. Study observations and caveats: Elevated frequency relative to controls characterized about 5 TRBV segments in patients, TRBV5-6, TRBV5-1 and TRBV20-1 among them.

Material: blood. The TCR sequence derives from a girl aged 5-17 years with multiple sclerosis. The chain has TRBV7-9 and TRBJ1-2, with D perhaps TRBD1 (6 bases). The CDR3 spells CASTRTAANYGYTF. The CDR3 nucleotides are TGTGCCAGCACCCGGACAGCGGCTAACTATGGCTACACCTTC.